The clone carrying this T cell receptor (beta chain) was counted only a few times. This sample was included in a study of early T cells in non-severe SARS-CoV-2 infection. V lost 7 bases, J lost 0 bases, and 10 bases lay in between. Germline-derived CDR1 and CDR2 are DFQATT and SNEGSKA (reference sequence). The CDR3 runs to 13 residues. MiXCR, run by TCRdb on the 5' RACE reads, gives a single entry per CDR3 protein. The sample consists of fewer than 45,000 distinct CDR3 sequences, nearly 6% of them appearing once. This sequence joins TRBV20-1 and TRBJ2-4; D is uncertain. The TCR originated in an adult who was a healthcare worker with PCR-confirmed SARS-CoV-2 infection or an uninfected control (not recorded which). The material sequenced was whole blood. The DNA of the CDR3 is TGCAGTGTTCCCAGCGCAGCCAAAAACATTCAGTACTTC. It translates to CSVPSAAKNIQYF.